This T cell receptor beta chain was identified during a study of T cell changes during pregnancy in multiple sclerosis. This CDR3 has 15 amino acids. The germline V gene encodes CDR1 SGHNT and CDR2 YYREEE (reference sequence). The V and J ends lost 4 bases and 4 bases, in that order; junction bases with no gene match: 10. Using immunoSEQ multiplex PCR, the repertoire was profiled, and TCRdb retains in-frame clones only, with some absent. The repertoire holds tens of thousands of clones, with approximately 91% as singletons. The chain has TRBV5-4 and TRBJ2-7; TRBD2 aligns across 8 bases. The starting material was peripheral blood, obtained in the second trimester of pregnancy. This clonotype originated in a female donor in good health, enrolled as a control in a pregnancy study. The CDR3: CASSPSGTSSYEQYF. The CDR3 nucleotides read TGTGCCAGCAGCCCGTCCGGGACTAGTTCATACGAGCAGTACTTC. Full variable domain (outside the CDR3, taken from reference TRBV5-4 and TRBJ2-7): ETGVTQSPTHLIKTRGQQVTLRCSSQSGHNTVSWYQQALGQGPQFIFQYYREEENGRGNFPPRFSGLQFPNYSSELNVNALELDDSALYLCASSPSGTSSYEQYFGPGTRLTVT.